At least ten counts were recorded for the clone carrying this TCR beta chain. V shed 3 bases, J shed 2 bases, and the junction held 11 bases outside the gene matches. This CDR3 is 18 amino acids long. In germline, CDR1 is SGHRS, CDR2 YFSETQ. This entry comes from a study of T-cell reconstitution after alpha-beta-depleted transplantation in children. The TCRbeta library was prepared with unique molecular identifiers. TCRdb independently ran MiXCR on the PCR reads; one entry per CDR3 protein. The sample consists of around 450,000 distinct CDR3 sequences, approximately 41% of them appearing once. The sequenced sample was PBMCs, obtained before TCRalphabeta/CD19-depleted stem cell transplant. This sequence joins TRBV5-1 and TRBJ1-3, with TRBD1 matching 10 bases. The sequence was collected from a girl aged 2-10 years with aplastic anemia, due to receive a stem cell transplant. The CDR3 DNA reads TGCGCCAGCAGCTCCAAGACAGGGGGCGAACGACCTGGAAACACCATATATTTT. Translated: CASSSKTGGERPGNTIYF.